This T cell receptor (beta chain) was obtained from a study of neurological immune-mediated disorders. The CDR3 is made up of 17 amino acids. V gave up 8 bases and J gave up 5 bases; unmatched junction bases: 15. The germline CDR1 and CDR2 sequences are MGHDK and SYGVNS. The table lists this clonotype with many counts. One entry per CDR3 protein, called by TCRdb with MiXCR from the 5' RACE reads. The table has tens of thousands of distinct CDR3 sequences, over 12% seen once. The chain has TRBV25-1 and TRBJ2-2, with 9 bases matching TRBD1. Sequencing was performed on PBMCs. The clonotype originates from a woman between 50 and 59 years old with HTLV-1-associated myelopathy (HAM/TSP). Here the CDR3 DNA reads TGTGCCAGCGGGCTACCCCCGGGACAGGGCGGGACCGGGGAGCTGTTTTTT. Amino acids: CASGLPPGQGGTGELFF.